The present entry profiles one T cell receptor (beta chain) with its context. The record originates from a study of blood T cell repertoires in COVID-19. Background on the study: The samples span acute and convalescent COVID-19 from the United States, Italy and Spain.

The data were produced by immunoSEQ multiplex PCR, yet TCRdb's version contains in-frame clones alone and is incomplete. Seen here are approximately 110,000 clones, 80% to 90% observed once, and the top ten hold under 2.5%. Germline CDR1 is SEHNR and CDR2 is FQNEAQ (reference sequence). The CDR3 sequence is 18 residues long. Germline trimming cut 5 bases from V and 9 bases from J; bases unmatched to any gene: 18. The rearrangement uses TRBV7-9 and TRBJ2-1; TRBD2 aligns across 11 bases. The sequence was collected from a human donor in a cohort sampled during active COVID-19. What was sequenced was peripheral blood. CDR3 region: CASSRYGSSGRTDVEQFF. The CDR3 DNA sequence: TGTGCCAGCAGCCGTTATGGGTCTAGCGGGAGGACGGATGTTGAGCAGTTCTTC.